A selection of T cell receptor beta chains follows, all from one sample in a study of early T cells in non-severe SARS-CoV-2 infection. Using its own MiXCR run on the 5' RACE reads, TCRdb lists one record per CDR3 protein. The repertoire consists of roughly 29,000 distinct CDR3 sequences, with around 5% occurring once and the leading ten covering about 6%. Source material: whole blood. The receptors stem from an adult who was a healthcare worker with PCR-confirmed SARS-CoV-2 infection or an uninfected control (not recorded which). Both conserved end residues are part of each CDR3. A D gene is named only where the DNA matches it firmly. Size is omitted from some rows. Given values are once, few, many or a class for expanded clones.

v_call,j_call,clone_size,d_call,cdr3_aa,cdr3_nt
TRBV12-3/TRBV12-4,TRBJ1-2,few,-,CASTIRGLPGGYTF,TGTGCCAGCACCATTCGGGGTTTACCTGGCGGCTACACCTTC
TRBV5-5,TRBJ2-7,once,TRBD1,CASSNPHPGQGTTGF,TGTGCTAGCAGCAATCCCCATCCGGGACAGGGGACCACCGGGTTC
TRBV27,TRBJ2-7,many,-,CASSLGLPEQYF,TGTGCCAGCAGTCTTGGACTCCCCGAGCAGTACTTC
TRBV5-1,TRBJ2-7,many,TRBD2,CASSLRPSGIHEQYF,TGCGCCAGCAGCTTAAGGCCTAGCGGGATCCACGAGCAGTACTTC
TRBV5-4,TRBJ1-6,few,-,CASSSSSYNSPLHF,TGTGCCAGCAGCTCCTCCTCCTATAATTCACCCCTCCACTTT
TRBV19,TRBJ2-7,many,-,CASSIGTDAYEQYF,TGTGCCAGTAGTATAGGAACAGACGCCTACGAGCAGTACTTC
TRBV9,TRBJ2-4,many,TRBD2,CASSVSSGNIQYF,TGTGCCAGCAGCGTGTCTAGCGGGAACATTCAGTACTTC
TRBV7-9,TRBJ2-1,few,TRBD1,CASSLETGADRFF,TGTGCCAGCAGCTTAGAGACAGGGGCCGATCGGTTCTTC
TRBV4-3,TRBJ1-2,-,-,CASSQVEGLQGYTF,TGCGCCAGCAGCCAAGTCGAGGGCCTCCAGGGCTACACCTTC
TRBV25-1,TRBJ2-1,few,TRBD1,CASSGSGTGSYNEQFF,TGTGCCAGCAGTGGATCCGGGACAGGGTCCTACAATGAGCAGTTCTTC
TRBV5-1,TRBJ2-7,few,TRBD1,CASSLADRGYEQYF,TGCGCCAGCAGCTTGGCCGACAGGGGCTACGAGCAGTACTTC
TRBV29-1,TRBJ2-3,-,-,CSASMADTQYF,TGCAGCGCTTCGATGGCAGATACGCAGTATTTT
TRBV7-9,TRBJ1-5,many,-,CASSFEGQPQHF,TGTGCCAGCAGCTTCGAGGGGCAGCCCCAGCATTTT
TRBV3-1,TRBJ1-5,many,-,CASSLGRDQPQHF,TGTGCCAGCAGCCTAGGTAGGGATCAGCCCCAGCATTTT